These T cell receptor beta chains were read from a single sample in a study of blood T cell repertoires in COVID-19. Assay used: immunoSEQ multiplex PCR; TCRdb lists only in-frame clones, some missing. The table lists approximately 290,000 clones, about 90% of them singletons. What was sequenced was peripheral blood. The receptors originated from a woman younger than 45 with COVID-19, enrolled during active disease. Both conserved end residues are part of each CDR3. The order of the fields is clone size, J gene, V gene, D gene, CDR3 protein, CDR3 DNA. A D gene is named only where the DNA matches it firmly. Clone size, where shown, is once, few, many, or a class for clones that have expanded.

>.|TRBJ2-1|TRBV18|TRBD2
CASSPRTSSYNEQFF
TGTGCCAGCTCACCAAGGACTAGCTCCTACAATGAGCAGTTCTTC
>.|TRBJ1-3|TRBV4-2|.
CASSQDGPYSGNTIYF
TGTGCCAGCAGCCAAGATGGGCCTTACTCTGGAAACACCATATATTTT
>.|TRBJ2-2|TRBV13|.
CASTTKAGTGELFF
TGTGCCAGCACCACCAAAGCGGGCACCGGGGAGCTGTTTTTT
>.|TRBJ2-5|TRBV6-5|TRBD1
CASSYLGQGSETQYF
TGTGCCAGCAGTTACCTGGGACAGGGCTCAGAGACCCAGTACTTC
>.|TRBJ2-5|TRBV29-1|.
CSVERGRDKQTQYF
TGCAGCGTTGAGAGGGGGAGGGACAAGCAGACCCAGTACTTC
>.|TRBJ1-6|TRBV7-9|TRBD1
CASSSTRTGTSSYNSPLHF
TGTGCCAGCAGCTCCACCCGGACAGGGACGAGCTCCTATAATTCACCCCTCCACTTT
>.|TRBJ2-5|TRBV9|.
CASSVGANQETQYF
TGTGCCAGCAGCGTAGGGGCCAACCAAGAGACCCAGTACTTC
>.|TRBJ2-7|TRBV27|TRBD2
CASSPERGAYEQYF
TGTGCCAGCAGCCCGGAGCGGGGGGCCTACGAGCAGTACTTC
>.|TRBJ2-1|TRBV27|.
CASSLIPGQTSYNEQFF
TGTGCCAGCAGTTTAATCCCGGGACAAACCTCCTACAATGAGCAGTTCTTC
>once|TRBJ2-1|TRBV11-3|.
CASSSSGSPWNHEQFF
TGTGCCAGCAGCTCGTCAGGATCTCCGTGGAACCATGAGCAGTTCTTC
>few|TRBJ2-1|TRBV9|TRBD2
CASSVEPGLAGGKFF
TGTGCCAGCAGCGTAGAACCCGGACTAGCGGGGGGAAAGTTCTTC
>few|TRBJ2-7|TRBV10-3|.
CAISGRGTFGNEQYF
TGTGCCATCAGTGGAAGAGGGACATTTGGCAACGAGCAGTACTTC
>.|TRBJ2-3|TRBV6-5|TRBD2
CATFSGGADTQYF
TGTGCCACATTTAGCGGGGGGGCAGATACGCAGTATTTT
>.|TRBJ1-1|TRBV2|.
CASLRQAEAFF
TGTGCCAGCCTTAGACAGGCTGAAGCTTTCTTT
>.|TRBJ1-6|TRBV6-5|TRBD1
CATDRLNSPLHF
TGTGCCACGGACAGGCTAAATTCACCCCTCCACTTT
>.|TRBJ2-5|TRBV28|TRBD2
CASNLAGGGETQYF
TGTGCCAGCAACCTCGCGGGGGGGGGAGAGACCCAGTACTTC
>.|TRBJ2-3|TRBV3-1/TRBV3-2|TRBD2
CASSPGTSGNTDTQYF
TGTGCCAGCAGCCCCGGGACTAGCGGAAACACAGATACGCAGTATTTT
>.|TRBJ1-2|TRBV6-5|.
CASSAGPYGHTF
TGTGCCAGTTCAGCGGGACCCTATGGCCACACCTTC
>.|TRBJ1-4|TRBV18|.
CASSPTGIATNEKLFF
TGTGCCAGCTCACCTACAGGGATTGCAACTAATGAAAAACTGTTTTTT
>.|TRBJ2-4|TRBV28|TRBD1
CASSYGQAIAKNIQYF
TGTGCCAGCAGTTACGGACAGGCGATAGCCAAAAACATTCAGTACTTC
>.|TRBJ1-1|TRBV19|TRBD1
CASTSRGTGGGGAFF
TGTGCCAGTACCTCACGGGGGACAGGGGGCGGAGGCGCTTTCTTT
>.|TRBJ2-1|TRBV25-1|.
CASSELVLQGNEQFF
TGTGCCAGCAGTGAACTGGTCCTACAGGGCAATGAGCAGTTCTTC
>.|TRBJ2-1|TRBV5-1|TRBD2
CASSPRGARNNEQFF
TGCGCCAGCAGCCCGCGGGGGGCCAGGAACAATGAGCAGTTCTTC
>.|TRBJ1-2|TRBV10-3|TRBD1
CAIRSTGVGYGYTF
TGTGCCATCAGATCCACAGGGGTCGGCTATGGCTACACCTTC
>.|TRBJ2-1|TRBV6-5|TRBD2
CASSLSGGAPNEQFF
TGTGCCAGCAGCCTCAGCGGGGGGGCCCCCAATGAGCAGTTCTTC
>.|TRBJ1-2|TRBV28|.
CASSFGAANYGYTF
TGTGCCAGCAGTTTTGGGGCAGCGAACTATGGCTACACCTTC
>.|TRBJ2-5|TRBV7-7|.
CASSLRGVGETQYF
TGTGCCAGCAGCTTGCGCGGGGTAGGGGAGACCCAGTACTTC
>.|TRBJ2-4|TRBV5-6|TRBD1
CASSPGQWLGIQYF
TGTGCCAGCAGCCCGGGACAGTGGTTGGGCATTCAGTACTTC
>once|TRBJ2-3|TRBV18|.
CASSEQGILRTDTQYF
TGTGCCAGCTCAGAGCAGGGGATACTCCGCACAGATACGCAGTATTTT
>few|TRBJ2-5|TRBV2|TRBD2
CASSEVIAGNQETQYF
TGTGCCAGCAGTGAGGTAATAGCGGGGAACCAAGAGACCCAGTACTTC
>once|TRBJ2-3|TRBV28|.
CASSFPPRKGWGVDTQYF
TGTGCCAGCAGTTTCCCCCCCCGAAAAGGGTGGGGCGTGGATACGCAGTATTTT
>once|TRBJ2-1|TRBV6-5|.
CASRNSVSNEQFF
TGTGCCAGCAGGAACTCGGTATCCAATGAGCAGTTCTTC
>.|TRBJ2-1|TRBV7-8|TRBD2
CASSGPLAGSSNEQFF
TGTGCCAGCAGCGGACCTCTAGCGGGATCCTCCAATGAGCAGTTCTTC
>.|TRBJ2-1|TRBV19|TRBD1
CASSIVGTGGWNEQFF
TGTGCCAGTAGTATTGTTGGGACAGGGGGCTGGAATGAGCAGTTCTTC
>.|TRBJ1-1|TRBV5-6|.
CASSFRGQTNTEAFF
TGTGCCAGCAGCTTCAGAGGACAGACGAACACTGAAGCTTTCTTT
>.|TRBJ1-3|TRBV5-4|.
CASSLDRKNSGNTIYF
TGTGCCAGCAGCTTGGACAGAAAGAACTCTGGAAACACCATATATTTT
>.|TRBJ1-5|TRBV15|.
CATSKGGGGANQPQHF
TGTGCCACCAGCAAGGGCGGGGGAGGGGCTAATCAGCCCCAGCATTTT
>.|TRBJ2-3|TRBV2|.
CASSYASDTQYF
TGTGCCAGCTCCTATGCCTCTGATACGCAGTATTTT
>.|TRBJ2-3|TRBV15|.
CATSRDGPWRTQYF
TGTGCCACCAGCAGAGATGGACCGTGGAGGACGCAGTATTTT
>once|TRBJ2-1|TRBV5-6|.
CASSFTVTPYNEQFF
TGTGCCAGCAGCTTTACAGTAACACCCTACAATGAGCAGTTCTTC
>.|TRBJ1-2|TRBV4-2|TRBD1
CASSRPGGDYGYTF
TGTGCCAGCAGCCGTCCAGGGGGCGACTATGGCTACACCTTC
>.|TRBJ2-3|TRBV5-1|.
CASSLGSVFEDTQYF
TGCGCCAGCAGCCTCGGGAGTGTTTTCGAAGATACGCAGTATTTT
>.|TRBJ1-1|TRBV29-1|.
CSVYRVDRFTEAFF
TGCAGCGTGTACAGGGTGGATAGGTTCACTGAAGCTTTCTTT
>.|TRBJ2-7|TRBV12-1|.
CASSFSGGSSYEQYF
TGTGCCAGCAGCTTTAGCGGGGGGAGCTCCTACGAGCAGTACTTC
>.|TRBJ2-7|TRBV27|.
CAIGPSGEYEQYF
TGTGCCATCGGGCCATCAGGGGAATACGAGCAGTACTTC
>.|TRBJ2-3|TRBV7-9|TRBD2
CASSFGAGATTDTQYF
TGTGCCAGCAGTTTCGGAGCGGGGGCTACCACAGATACGCAGTATTTT
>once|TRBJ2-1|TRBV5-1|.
CASSLRWGPVYNEQFF
TGCGCCAGCAGCTTGAGGTGGGGGCCGGTCTACAATGAGCAGTTCTTC
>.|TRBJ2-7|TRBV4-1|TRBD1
CASSQDQRTGALYEQYF
TGCGCCAGCAGCCAAGATCAACGAACAGGGGCGCTTTACGAGCAGTACTTC
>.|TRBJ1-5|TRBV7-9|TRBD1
CASSSRTGVEGNQPQHF
TGTGCCAGCAGCTCCCGGACAGGGGTGGAGGGCAATCAGCCCCAGCATTTT
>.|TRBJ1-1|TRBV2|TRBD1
CATLIGGGPNTEAFF
TGTGCCACTCTAATAGGAGGGGGCCCGAACACTGAAGCTTTCTTT
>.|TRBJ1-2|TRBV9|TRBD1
CASSGSGTGASLYTF
TGTGCCAGCAGCGGCTCCGGGACAGGGGCCTCGCTTTACACCTTC